The T cell receptor beta chain described here comes from a study of blood T cell repertoires in COVID-19. Study details: Specimens from acute and convalescent COVID-19 originated in the United States, Italy and Spain.

It was during active infection that Seattle patients were enrolled and then longitudinally followed. The V and J ends lost 0 bases and 6 bases respectively, with 11 bases between them. The CDR3 covers 15 residues. CDR1 is LNHDA and CDR2 is SQIVND in the germline V gene (reference sequence). In the authors' workflow: Estimates of nucleated cell counts were drawn from the amplification of reference gene primers. TCRdb keeps only in-frame clones here, not all; method: immunoSEQ multiplex PCR. D and trimming come from the DNA, and the V and J calls and clone size come from that table. The table lists fewer than 350,000 clones, around 85% of them singletons.

The chain carries TRBV19 and TRBJ1-4; tentatively, D is TRBD1 (6 bases). This TCR derives from a young woman with COVID-19, enrolled during active disease. Sequencing input: peripheral blood. In nucleotides, the CDR3 is TGTGCCAGTAGTATAGAGGGGGCAGGGGATGAAAAACTGTTTTTT. It codes for CASSIEGAGDEKLFF. Filled out from reference TRBV19 and TRBJ1-4, the complete variable domain reads DGGITQSPKYLFRKEGQNVTLSCEQNLNHDAMYWYRQDPGQGLRLIYYSQIVNDFQKGDIAEGYSVSREKKESFPLTVTSAQKNPTAFYLCASSIEGAGDEKLFFGSGTQLSVL.